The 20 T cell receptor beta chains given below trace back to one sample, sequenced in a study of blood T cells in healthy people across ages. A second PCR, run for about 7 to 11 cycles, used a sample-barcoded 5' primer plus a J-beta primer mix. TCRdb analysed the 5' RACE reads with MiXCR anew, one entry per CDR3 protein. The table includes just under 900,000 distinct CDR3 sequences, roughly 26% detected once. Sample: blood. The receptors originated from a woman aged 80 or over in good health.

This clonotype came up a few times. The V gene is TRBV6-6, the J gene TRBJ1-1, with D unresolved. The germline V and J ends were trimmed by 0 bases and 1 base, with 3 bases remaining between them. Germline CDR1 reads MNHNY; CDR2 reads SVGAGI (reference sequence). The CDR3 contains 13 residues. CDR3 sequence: CASSYSQNTEAFF. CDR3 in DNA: TGTGCCAGCAGTTACTCCCAGAACACTGAAGCTTTCTTT.

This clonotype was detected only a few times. CDR3 loop: CASSLDRTGGLSSYNEQFF. Written as DNA, the CDR3 is TGTGCCAGCAGCTTAGATCGTACGGGGGGGCTGAGCTCCTACAATGAGCAGTTCTTC. V is TRBV11-2 and J is TRBJ2-1; TRBD2 aligns across 8 bases. Trimming cost V 0 bases and J 0 bases; bases outside gene matches: 10. Looked up from germline, CDR1 is SGHAT and CDR2 is FQNNGV. The CDR3 sequence is 19 residues long. Looking up the rest from reference TRBV11-2 and TRBJ2-1 gives the full variable domain: EAGVAQSPRYKIIEKRQSVAFWCNPISGHATLYWYQQILGQGPKLLIQFQNNGVVDDSQLPKDRFSAERLKGVDSTLKIQPAKLEDSAVYLCASSLDRTGGLSSYNEQFFGPGTRLTVL.

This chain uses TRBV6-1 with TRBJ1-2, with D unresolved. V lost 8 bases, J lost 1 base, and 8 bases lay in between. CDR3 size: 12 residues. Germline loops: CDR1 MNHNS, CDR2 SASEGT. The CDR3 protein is CASLRFNYGYTF. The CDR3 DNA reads TGTGCCAGCCTTAGATTTAACTATGGCTACACCTTC.

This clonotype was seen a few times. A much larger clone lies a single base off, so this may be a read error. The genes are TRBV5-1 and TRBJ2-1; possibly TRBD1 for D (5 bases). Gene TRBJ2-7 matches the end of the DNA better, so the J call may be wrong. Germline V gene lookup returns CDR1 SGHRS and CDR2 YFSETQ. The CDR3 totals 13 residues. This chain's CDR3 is CASSLLGQNEQYF. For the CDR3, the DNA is TGCGCCAGCAGCCTTCTGGGGCAGAATGAGCAGTACTTC.

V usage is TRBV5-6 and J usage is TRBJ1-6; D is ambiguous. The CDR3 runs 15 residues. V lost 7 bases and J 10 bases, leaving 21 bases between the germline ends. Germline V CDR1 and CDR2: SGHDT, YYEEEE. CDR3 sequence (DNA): TGTGCCAGCCATCGGACGCTAAGAAGAGACTCACCCCTCCACTTT. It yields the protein CASHRTLRRDSPLHF.

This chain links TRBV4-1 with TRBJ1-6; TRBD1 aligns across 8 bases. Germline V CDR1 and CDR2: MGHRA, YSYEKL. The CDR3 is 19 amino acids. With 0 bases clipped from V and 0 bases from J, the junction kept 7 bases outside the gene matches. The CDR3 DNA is TGCGCCAGCAGCCAAGATTTGGGACAGGCGAGCTCCTATAATTCACCCCTCCACTTT. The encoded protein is CASSQDLGQASSYNSPLHF.

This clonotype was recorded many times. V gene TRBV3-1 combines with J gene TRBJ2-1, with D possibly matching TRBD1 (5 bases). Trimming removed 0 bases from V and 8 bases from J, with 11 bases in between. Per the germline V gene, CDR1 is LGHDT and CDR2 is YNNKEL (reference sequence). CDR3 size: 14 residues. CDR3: CASSQDRVRDEQFF. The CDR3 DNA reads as TGTGCCAGCAGCCAAGATAGGGTCAGGGATGAGCAGTTCTTC.

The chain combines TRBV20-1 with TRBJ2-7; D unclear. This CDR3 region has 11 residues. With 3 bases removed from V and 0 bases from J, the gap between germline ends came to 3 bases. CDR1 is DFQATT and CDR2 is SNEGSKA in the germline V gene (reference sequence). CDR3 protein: CSARHSYEQYF. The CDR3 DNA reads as TGCAGTGCTAGGCACTCCTACGAGCAGTACTTC.

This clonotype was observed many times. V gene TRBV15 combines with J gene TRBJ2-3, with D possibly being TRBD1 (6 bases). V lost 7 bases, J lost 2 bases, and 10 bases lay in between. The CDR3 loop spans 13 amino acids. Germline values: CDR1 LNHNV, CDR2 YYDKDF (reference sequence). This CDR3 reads CATTTGNTDTQYF. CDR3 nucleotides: TGTGCCACCACAACAGGGAACACAGATACGCAGTATTTT.

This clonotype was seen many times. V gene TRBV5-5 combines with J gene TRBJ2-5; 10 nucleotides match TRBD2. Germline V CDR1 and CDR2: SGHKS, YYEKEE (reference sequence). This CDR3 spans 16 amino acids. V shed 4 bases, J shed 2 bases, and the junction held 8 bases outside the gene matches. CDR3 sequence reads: CASSTLAGRSQETQYF. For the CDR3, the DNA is TGTGCCAGCAGCACACTAGCGGGGCGAAGTCAAGAGACCCAGTACTTC.

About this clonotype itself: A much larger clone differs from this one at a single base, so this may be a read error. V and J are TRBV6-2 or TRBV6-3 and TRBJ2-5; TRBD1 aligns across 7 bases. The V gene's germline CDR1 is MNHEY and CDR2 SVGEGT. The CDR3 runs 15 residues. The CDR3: CARSDRQGLTETQYF. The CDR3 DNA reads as TGTGCCCGCAGTGACCGACAGGGTTTAACGGAGACCCAGTACTTC.

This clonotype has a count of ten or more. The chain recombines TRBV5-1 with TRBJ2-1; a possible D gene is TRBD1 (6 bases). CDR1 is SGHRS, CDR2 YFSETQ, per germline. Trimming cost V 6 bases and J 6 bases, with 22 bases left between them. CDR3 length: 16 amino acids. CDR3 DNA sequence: TGCGCCAGCACTTCCTACTACCAAAAGGGGGTCAATGAGCAGTTCTTC. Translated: CASTSYYQKGVNEQFF.

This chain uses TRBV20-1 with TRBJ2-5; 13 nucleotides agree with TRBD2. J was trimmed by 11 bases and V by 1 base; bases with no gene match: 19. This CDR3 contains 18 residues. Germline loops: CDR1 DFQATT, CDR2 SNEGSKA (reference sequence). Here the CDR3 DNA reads TGCAGTGCTAGAGGCCTCTACTTGGGACTAGCGGGGAAGAATGAGCAGTACTTC. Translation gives CSARGLYLGLAGKNEQYF.

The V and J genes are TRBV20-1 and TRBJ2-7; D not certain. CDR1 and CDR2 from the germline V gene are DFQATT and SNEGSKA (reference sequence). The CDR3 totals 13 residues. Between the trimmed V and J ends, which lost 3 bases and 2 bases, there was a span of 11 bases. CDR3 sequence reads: CSASQGSPYEQYF. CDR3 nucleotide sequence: TGCAGTGCTAGTCAAGGGTCCCCCTACGAGCAGTACTTC.

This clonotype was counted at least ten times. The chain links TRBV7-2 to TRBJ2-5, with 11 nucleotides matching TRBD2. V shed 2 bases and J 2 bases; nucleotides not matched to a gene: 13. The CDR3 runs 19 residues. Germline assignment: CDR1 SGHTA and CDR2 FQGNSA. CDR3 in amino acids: CASSLSPIVAGGQQETQYF. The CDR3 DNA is TGTGCCAGCAGCTTAAGTCCCATTGTAGCGGGGGGGCAACAAGAGACCCAGTACTTC.

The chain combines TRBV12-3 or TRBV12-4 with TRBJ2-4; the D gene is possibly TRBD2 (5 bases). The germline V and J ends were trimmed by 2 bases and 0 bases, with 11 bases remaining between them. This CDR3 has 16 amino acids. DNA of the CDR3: TGTGCCAGCAGTTTACGGAGAGGGCTAGCCAAAAACATTCAGTACTTC. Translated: CASSLRRGLAKNIQYF.

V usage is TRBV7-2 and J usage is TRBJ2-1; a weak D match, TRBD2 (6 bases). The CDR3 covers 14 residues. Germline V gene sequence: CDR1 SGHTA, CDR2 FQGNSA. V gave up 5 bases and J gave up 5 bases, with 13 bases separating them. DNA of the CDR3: TGTGCCAGCAGCCCGGAGGGAGTCAACAATGAGCAGTTCTTC. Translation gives CASSPEGVNNEQFF.

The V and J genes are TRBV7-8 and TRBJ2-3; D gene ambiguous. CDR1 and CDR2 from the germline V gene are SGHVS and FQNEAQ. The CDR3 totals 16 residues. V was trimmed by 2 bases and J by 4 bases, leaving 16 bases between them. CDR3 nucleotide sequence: TGTGCCAGCAGCTTAATCTCTGCCGCTCGGTCAGATACGCAGTATTTT. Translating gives CASSLISAARSDTQYF.

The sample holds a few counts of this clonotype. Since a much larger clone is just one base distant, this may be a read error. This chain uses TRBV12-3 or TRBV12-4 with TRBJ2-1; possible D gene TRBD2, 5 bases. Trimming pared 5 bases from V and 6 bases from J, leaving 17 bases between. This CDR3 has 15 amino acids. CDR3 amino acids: CASSPRTGIPNEQFF. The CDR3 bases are TGTGCCAGCAGTCCGAGGACCGGGATCCCCAATGAGCAGTTCTTC.

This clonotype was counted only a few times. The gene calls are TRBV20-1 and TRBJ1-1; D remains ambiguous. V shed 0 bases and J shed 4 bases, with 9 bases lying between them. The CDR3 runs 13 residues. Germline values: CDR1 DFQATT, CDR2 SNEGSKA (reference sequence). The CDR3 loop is CSARDIGVTEAFF. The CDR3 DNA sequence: TGCAGTGCTAGAGATATTGGGGTCACTGAAGCTTTCTTT.